The T cell receptor (beta chain) under discussion was sequenced for a study of blood T cell repertoires in COVID-19 (dated by TCRdb to 2020 to 2022). Turning to the overall study: Samples covering the acute and convalescent phases of COVID-19 were provided by collaborators in the United States, Italy and Spain. Subjects who had been exposed to COVID-19, were actively infected with it, or had recovered from it provided the deeply sampled blood TCRbeta repertoires that made up the dataset. The material from the prospective study consisted of cDNA or gDNA derived from T cells, B-cell-depleted T cells, or PBMCs. A de-identified subject ID, COVID-19 status, age in years and sex were almost always included in the sample metadata. The repertoires were released in a freely available public database meant as a resource for research on the immune response to SARS-CoV-2. HLA class I and class II types, where available, came from metadata supplied by the sample provider rather than from assay-based typing. Samples came from the ongoing ImmuneRACE study (first 160 participants) plus 1,254 subjects from 6 global collaborators.

TCRbeta CDR3 regions were amplified from genomic DNA using the immunoSEQ Assay, a bias-controlled multiplex PCR. In the source study's methods: The number of nucleated cells in each sample was estimated from the amplification of reference gene primers within the assay. To quantify the absolute abundance of each unique TCRbeta CDR3 rearrangement, sequence reads were collapsed and filtered. Productive Simpson clonality was computed per sample as the square root of Simpson's diversity index over productive rearrangements. TCRdb limited this immuneACCESS table to in-frame rearrangements with V and J called. A share of clones is missing; checked studies link under half to unresolved V genes, and the rest is unexplained. Clone size and the V and J calls come from that table; the DNA yielded D and trimming. Across this sample there are about 400,000 clones, with approximately 86% seen only once. The biggest ten clones account for about 3% of the sample.

Results the study describes overall, beyond this receptor: Clinical and demographic metadata were provided uncurated, with the amount varying by source and participant.

The germline V gene yields KGHSH for CDR1 and LQKENI for CDR2. The cysteine opens and the phenylalanine closes a CDR3 of 13 amino acids. Kept here is only the CDR3 DNA, which spans 39 bases and is read in frame from base 1. V is pruned by 5 bases and J by 3 bases, leaving 4 bases of the junction without a gene match. Concerning this clone itself: Its recognized antigen is unknown. Base qualities are not at hand, and no much larger clone is one base apart.

Whole blood was collected in K2EDTA tubes by collaborating institutions according to the institutions' own protocols. For TCRbeta analysis, collaborators shipped samples as frozen whole blood, isolated PBMCs, or DNA extracted from either of those sample types. The rearrangement joined TRBV18 to TRBJ2-7; 7 central bases correspond to TRBD1. Sample: peripheral blood. The receptor was isolated from a human donor in a cohort sampled during active COVID-19. The sequenced DNA is TGTGCCAGCTCAGACAGGGCGGGCTACGAGCAGTACTTC. Its translation is CASSDRAGYEQYF. With the portions outside the CDR3 filled from the reference TRBV18 and TRBJ2-7 genes, the complete variable region becomes NAGVMQNPRHLVRRRGQEARLRCSPMKGHSHVYWYRQLPEEGLKFMVYLQKENIIDESGMPKERFSAEFPKEGPSILRIQQVVRGDSAAYFCASSDRAGYEQYFGPGTRLTVT.